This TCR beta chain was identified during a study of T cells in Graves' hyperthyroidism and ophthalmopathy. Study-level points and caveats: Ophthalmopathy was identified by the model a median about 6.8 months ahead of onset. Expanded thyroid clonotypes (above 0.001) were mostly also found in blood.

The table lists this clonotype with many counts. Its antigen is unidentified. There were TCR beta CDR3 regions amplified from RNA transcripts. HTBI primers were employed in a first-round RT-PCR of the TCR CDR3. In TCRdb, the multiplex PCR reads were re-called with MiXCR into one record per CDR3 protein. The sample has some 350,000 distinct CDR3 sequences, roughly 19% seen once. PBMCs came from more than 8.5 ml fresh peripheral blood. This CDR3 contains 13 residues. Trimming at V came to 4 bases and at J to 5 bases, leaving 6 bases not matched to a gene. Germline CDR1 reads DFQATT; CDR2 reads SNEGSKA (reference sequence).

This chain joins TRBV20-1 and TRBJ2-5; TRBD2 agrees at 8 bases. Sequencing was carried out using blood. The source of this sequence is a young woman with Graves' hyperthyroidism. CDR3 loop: CSAISTSDETQYF. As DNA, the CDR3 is TGCAGTGCTATATCGACTAGCGACGAGACCCAGTACTTC.